A selection of T cell receptor beta chains follows, all from one sample in a study of blood T cell repertoires in COVID-19. TCRdb's copy holds only in-frame clones and misses some; the assay was immunoSEQ multiplex PCR. The repertoire holds a few hundred thousand clones, with 65% to 85% as singletons. Material for sequencing was peripheral blood. Receptors originate from a woman of 80 years or more with acute or convalescent COVID-19. CDR3s include the opening cysteine and the closing phenylalanine or tryptophan. A D gene is named only where the DNA matches it firmly. Clone size is shown for a subset of rows, as once, few, many or a class of expanded clone.

len: 14; j_gene: TRBJ2-1; abundance: -; d_gene: TRBD2; v_gene: TRBV30; CDR3nt: TGTGCCTGGAGCGGACTAGCCGGTTACAATGAGCAGTTCTTC; CDR3aa: CAWSGLAGYNEQFF
len: 15; j_gene: TRBJ2-5; abundance: -; d_gene: -; v_gene: TRBV27; CDR3nt: TGTGCCAGCAGTTTGAGGGCAACCCTGGGAGAGACCCAGTACTTC; CDR3aa: CASSLRATLGETQYF
len: 14; j_gene: TRBJ2-5; abundance: -; d_gene: TRBD1; v_gene: TRBV30; CDR3nt: TGTGCCTGGAGTTTGAGACAGGGTTACGAGACCCAGTACTTC; CDR3aa: CAWSLRQGYETQYF
len: 14; j_gene: TRBJ2-7; abundance: -; d_gene: TRBD2; v_gene: TRBV6-5; CDR3nt: TGTGCCAGCAGTCGAGGGACTAGCGGCTACGAGCAGTACTTC; CDR3aa: CASSRGTSGYEQYF
len: 21; j_gene: TRBJ2-3; abundance: -; d_gene: -; v_gene: TRBV5-1; CDR3nt: TGCGCCAGCAGATCCCTTAGGAGGGAGCCTGAGAGAGAAACTAGCACAGATACGCAGTATTTT; CDR3aa: CASRSLRREPERETSTDTQYF
len: 12; j_gene: TRBJ1-2; abundance: -; d_gene: -; v_gene: TRBV7-9; CDR3nt: TGTGCCAGCAGCGTGCAGGGTCATGGCTACACCTTC; CDR3aa: CASSVQGHGYTF
len: 15; j_gene: TRBJ2-1; abundance: -; d_gene: TRBD2; v_gene: TRBV29-1; CDR3nt: TGCAGCGTTGATTCGGTACTAGCGGGGAATAATGAGCAGTTCTTC; CDR3aa: CSVDSVLAGNNEQFF
len: 14; j_gene: TRBJ2-7; abundance: -; d_gene: -; v_gene: TRBV19; CDR3nt: TGTGCCAGTAGTATTGCGACTGACTCCTACGAGCAGTACTTC; CDR3aa: CASSIATDSYEQYF
len: 14; j_gene: TRBJ1-2; abundance: -; d_gene: TRBD1; v_gene: TRBV19; CDR3nt: TGTGCCAGTAAAAGGGACCGGGACAGCTATGGCTACACCTTC; CDR3aa: CASKRDRDSYGYTF
len: 16; j_gene: TRBJ1-3; abundance: -; d_gene: -; v_gene: TRBV2; CDR3nt: TGTGCCAGCAGTTGGGAGTTCACAAAGACGGGAAACACCATATATTTT; CDR3aa: CASSWEFTKTGNTIYF
len: 17; j_gene: TRBJ2-3; abundance: few; d_gene: TRBD2; v_gene: TRBV4-1; CDR3nt: TGCGCCAGCAGCCCAATGGCATCGGCGGGAGGAACAGATACGCAGTATTTT; CDR3aa: CASSPMASAGGTDTQYF
len: 16; j_gene: TRBJ1-6; abundance: -; d_gene: -; v_gene: TRBV4-2; CDR3nt: TGTGCCAGCAGCCAAGATCTTGGGCCTAATAATTCACCCCTCCACTTT; CDR3aa: CASSQDLGPNNSPLHF
len: 18; j_gene: TRBJ2-7; abundance: -; d_gene: TRBD2; v_gene: TRBV18; CDR3nt: TGTGCCAGCTCCCCCCGGGAGGAACAAAGGGCAATCACCTACGAGCAGTACTTC; CDR3aa: CASSPREEQRAITYEQYF
len: 15; j_gene: TRBJ2-7; abundance: -; d_gene: -; v_gene: TRBV11-3; CDR3nt: TGTGCCAGCAGCTTAGGACTAGGGACCGACTACGAGCAGTACTTC; CDR3aa: CASSLGLGTDYEQYF
len: 14; j_gene: TRBJ2-1; abundance: few; d_gene: -; v_gene: TRBV3-1/TRBV3-2; CDR3nt: TGTGCCAGCAGCCAATCTCCTAGCGCCAATGAGCAGTTCTTC; CDR3aa: CASSQSPSANEQFF
len: 13; j_gene: TRBJ2-7; abundance: -; d_gene: -; v_gene: TRBV21-1; CDR3nt: TGTGCCAGCAGCAAGAGTCCCCAAGAGGGGCAGTACTTC; CDR3aa: CASSKSPQEGQYF
len: 13; j_gene: TRBJ1-2; abundance: -; d_gene: -; v_gene: TRBV13; CDR3nt: TGTGCCAGCGGGGGGGGACGCACCTATGGCTACACCTTC; CDR3aa: CASGGGRTYGYTF
len: 16; j_gene: TRBJ2-1; abundance: -; d_gene: -; v_gene: TRBV19; CDR3nt: TGTGCCAGTAGTATAGGTTTTGAGACTCCCTGGAATGAGCAGTTCTTC; CDR3aa: CASSIGFETPWNEQFF
len: 12; j_gene: TRBJ1-1; abundance: few; d_gene: -; v_gene: TRBV29-1; CDR3nt: TGCAGCGTTGACCAGGGGCGGACTGAAGCTTTCTTT; CDR3aa: CSVDQGRTEAFF
len: 13; j_gene: TRBJ1-4; abundance: few; d_gene: -; v_gene: TRBV19; CDR3nt: TGTGCCAGTAGTATCCGGAGCGGGGAAAAACTGTTTTTT; CDR3aa: CASSIRSGEKLFF
len: 13; j_gene: TRBJ2-1; abundance: few; d_gene: -; v_gene: TRBV9; CDR3nt: TGTGCCAGCAGCGTACCTCCCTCGAGGGAGCAGTTCTTC; CDR3aa: CASSVPPSREQFF
len: 17; j_gene: TRBJ2-1; abundance: -; d_gene: TRBD2; v_gene: TRBV10-1; CDR3nt: TGCGCCAGCAGCGCCGCGGGCGGGAGACCGTCGGGGAATGAGCAGTTCTTC; CDR3aa: CASSAAGGRPSGNEQFF
len: 13; j_gene: TRBJ1-1; abundance: -; d_gene: -; v_gene: TRBV7-3; CDR3nt: TGTGCCAGCAGCGGGGCGACGAGGACTGAAGCTTTCTTT; CDR3aa: CASSGATRTEAFF
len: 15; j_gene: TRBJ2-3; abundance: -; d_gene: -; v_gene: TRBV5-1; CDR3nt: TGCGCCAGCAGCTTGGCGGGGGTAGTCACAGATACGCAGTATTTT; CDR3aa: CASSLAGVVTDTQYF
len: 15; j_gene: TRBJ1-2; abundance: -; d_gene: TRBD1; v_gene: TRBV27; CDR3nt: TGTGCCAGCAGCTTGGGCAGGGGGCCTAACTATGGCTACACCTTC; CDR3aa: CASSLGRGPNYGYTF
len: 15; j_gene: TRBJ2-1; abundance: -; d_gene: -; v_gene: TRBV6-2/TRBV6-3; CDR3nt: TGTGCCAGCAGTTACCCCTCAGGGCGCCACAATGAGCAGTTCTTC; CDR3aa: CASSYPSGRHNEQFF
len: 14; j_gene: TRBJ1-2; abundance: few; d_gene: -; v_gene: TRBV6-5; CDR3nt: TGTGCCAGCCGATTGATAGGGGTTAACTATGGCTACACCTTC; CDR3aa: CASRLIGVNYGYTF
len: 16; j_gene: TRBJ2-7; abundance: -; d_gene: TRBD2; v_gene: TRBV27; CDR3nt: TGTGCCAGCAGTTTAAATGGGCGGGGGATAGCCTACGAGCAGTACTTC; CDR3aa: CASSLNGRGIAYEQYF
len: 16; j_gene: TRBJ1-5; abundance: -; d_gene: -; v_gene: TRBV28; CDR3nt: TGTGCCAGCAGTTTACGGGGGGCGGGGGGCAATCAGCCCCAGCATTTT; CDR3aa: CASSLRGAGGNQPQHF
len: 16; j_gene: TRBJ1-1; abundance: -; d_gene: -; v_gene: TRBV7-9; CDR3nt: TGTGCCAGCGCCCTTGCGGGTTATCTCATGAACACTGAAGCTTTCTTT; CDR3aa: CASALAGYLMNTEAFF